The subject of this entry is one TCR beta chain. What it recognizes is unknown. The data belong to a study of cytomegalovirus exposure and HLA in healthy donors. Study-wide context: An earlier analysis identified approximately 110 million unique TCR beta sequences in approximately 170 million T cells. Across 350 to 500 genotyped donors, over 70% landed in the Caucasian-associated ancestry cluster. Overall study results and limits: Cytomegalovirus-associated status was assigned to 150 or so TCR beta chains. When a later analysis was performed, an Asian-associated ancestry cluster reportedly had fewer N-insertions than the approximately 600-donor mean.

The CDR3 is 17 amino acids. V shed 0 bases and J 2 bases; nucleotides not matched to a gene: 3. Germline assignment: CDR1 LGHNA and CDR2 YSLEER. The PCR made use of 60 Vbeta and 13 Jbeta primers. TCRdb's table, derived via immunoSEQ multiplex PCR, lists solely in-frame clones and lacks some. The sample records 90,000 to 95,000 clones, roughly 79% being singletons. This receptor was taken from a young man in good health and CMV-seronegative. The V gene is TRBV4-3, the J gene TRBJ2-6; the match to TRBD2 covers 8 bases. The sample comprised PBMCs. The CDR3 sequence: CASSQDGGAAGANVLTF. As DNA, the CDR3 is TGCGCCAGCAGCCAAGACGGGGGGGCGGCTGGGGCCAACGTCCTGACTTTC.